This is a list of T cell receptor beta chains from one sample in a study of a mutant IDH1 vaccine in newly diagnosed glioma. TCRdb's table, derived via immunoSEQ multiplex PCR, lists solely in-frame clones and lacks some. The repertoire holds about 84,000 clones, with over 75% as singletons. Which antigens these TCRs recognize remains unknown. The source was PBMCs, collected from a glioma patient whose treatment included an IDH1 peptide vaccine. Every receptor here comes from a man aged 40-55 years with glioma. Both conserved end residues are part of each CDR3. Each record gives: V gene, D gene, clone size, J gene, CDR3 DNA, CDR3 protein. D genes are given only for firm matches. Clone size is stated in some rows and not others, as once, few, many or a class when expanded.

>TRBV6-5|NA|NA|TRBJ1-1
TGTGCCAGCAGTTACGGGACTTTGAACACTGAAGCTTTCTTT
CASSYGTLNTEAFF
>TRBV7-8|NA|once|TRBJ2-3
TGTGCCACCGGCGCTAGCACAGATACGCAGTATTTT
CATGASTDTQYF
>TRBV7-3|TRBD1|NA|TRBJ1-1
TGTGCCAGCAGCTCCGCGAAGGGACAGGGGAGGAACACTGAAGCTTTCTTT
CASSSAKGQGRNTEAFF
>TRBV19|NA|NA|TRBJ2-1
TGTGCCAGTAGTCCCCACCCTAGGGGTTCTACCTACAATGAGCAGTTCTTC
CASSPHPRGSTYNEQFF
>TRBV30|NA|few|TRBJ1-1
TGTGCCTGGAGCAGCCTGATCATGAACACTGAAGCTTTCTTT
CAWSSLIMNTEAFF
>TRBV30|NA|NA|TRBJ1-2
TGTGCCTGGGAGCCTGGAGAGGCTTATGGCTACACCTTC
CAWEPGEAYGYTF
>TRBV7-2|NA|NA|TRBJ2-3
TGTGCCAGCAGCTTGAGTTTCTCAGATACGCAGTATTTT
CASSLSFSDTQYF
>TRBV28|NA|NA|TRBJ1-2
TGTGCCAGCAGCCTCCCGAGAGGTGTTAGGTATGGCTACACCTTC
CASSLPRGVRYGYTF
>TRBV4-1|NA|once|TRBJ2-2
TGCGCCAGCAGCCTAGCGCGGGGCTCCGGGGAGCTGTTTTTT
CASSLARGSGELFF
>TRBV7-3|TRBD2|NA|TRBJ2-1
TGTGCCAGCAGCCCAGGGCGGGAGGGCCAGTATGAGCAGTTCTTC
CASSPGREGQYEQFF
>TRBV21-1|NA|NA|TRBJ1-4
TGTGCCAGCAGCAAAGATATGGGCATGTTCCGGGGGTCGTTCGGAACTAATGAAAAACTGTTTTTT
CASSKDMGMFRGSFGTNEKLFF
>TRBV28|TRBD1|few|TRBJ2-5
TGTGCCAGCAGTGGACAGGGGGCAGGACAAGAGACCCAGTACTTC
CASSGQGAGQETQYF
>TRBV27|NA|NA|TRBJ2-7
TGTGCCAGCAGCCCAAGCAGGGGCCCCTACGAGCAGTACTTC
CASSPSRGPYEQYF
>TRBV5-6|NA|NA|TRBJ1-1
TGTGCCAGCAGCTATTCCGGGACATTTAAGGCTGAAGCTTTCTTT
CASSYSGTFKAEAFF
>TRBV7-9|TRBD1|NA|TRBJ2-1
TGTGCCAGCAGCCCCCGGGACAGGGACAATGAGCAGTTCTTC
CASSPRDRDNEQFF
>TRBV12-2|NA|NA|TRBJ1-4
TGTGCAAGCAGGGAAAGTGAAAAACTGTTTTTT
CASRESEKLFF
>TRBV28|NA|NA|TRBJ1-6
TGTGCCAGCAGCGAAACAGGGAGCTCCTATAATTCACCCCTCCACTTT
CASSETGSSYNSPLHF
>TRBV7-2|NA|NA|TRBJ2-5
TGTGCCAGCAGCCAGGGCCGTCAAGAGACCCAGTACTTC
CASSQGRQETQYF
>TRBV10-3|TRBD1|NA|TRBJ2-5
TGTGCCATCAGTGACCCCAGAGACAGGGTCGGAGAGACCCAGTACTTC
CAISDPRDRVGETQYF
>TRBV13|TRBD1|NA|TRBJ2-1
TGTGCCAGCAGCCAGGGACAGGGAACACACGAGCAGTTCTTC
CASSQGQGTHEQFF
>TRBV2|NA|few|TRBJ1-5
TGTGCCAGCAGGACAGGAACCAATCAGCCCCAGCATTTT
CASRTGTNQPQHF
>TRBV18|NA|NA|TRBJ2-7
TGTGCCAGCTCACCACCGCTTGGGATGGGAGGCTACGAGCAGTACTTC
CASSPPLGMGGYEQYF
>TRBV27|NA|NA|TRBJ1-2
TGTGCCAGCAGTTTTTCGGGGCTCTATGGCTACACCTTC
CASSFSGLYGYTF
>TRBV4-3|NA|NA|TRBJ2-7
TGCGCCAGCAGCCAAGGTGGGGGACACAAGTCCTACGAGCAGTACTTC
CASSQGGGHKSYEQYF
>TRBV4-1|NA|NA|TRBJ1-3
TGCGCCAGCAGCCAAGATAAGGGATCCGGAAACACCATATATTTT
CASSQDKGSGNTIYF
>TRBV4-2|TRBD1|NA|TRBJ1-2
TGTGCCAGCAGCCAACAAGGACAGGGGGCGAGAGGCTACACCTTC
CASSQQGQGARGYTF
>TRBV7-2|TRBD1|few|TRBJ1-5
TGTGCCAGCAGTTCCGGACAGGGGGCTAATCAGCCCCAGCATTTT
CASSSGQGANQPQHF